The T cell receptor (beta chain) described here comes from a study of T cell changes during pregnancy in multiple sclerosis (dated by TCRdb to the late 2010s). As for the study more broadly: Changes in the T cell repertoire over the course of pregnancy were examined in this study in women with multiple sclerosis.

The library came from the immunoSEQ multiplex PCR assay. What TCRdb holds here is the immuneACCESS table cut down to in-frame rearrangements. Part of the clones is not present; checked against another copy, under half of the missing clones reflect an unresolved V gene, and the others are unexplained. For this sample the table gives tens of thousands of clones, of which around 94% were detected only once. The ten largest account for 2% to 3% of the sample. Worth noting for this clone: No antigen is known for it. No clone much larger than this one lies a single base away; base qualities are absent.

Counted from cysteine to phenylalanine, this CDR3 has 13 amino acids. Solely the CDR3 DNA is kept, with 39 bases framed from the first base. V is shortened by 2 bases, J by 7 bases, and the region joining them spans 8 bases. The germline V gene specifies MGHDK as CDR1 and SYGVNS as CDR2. The sequence derives from a female donor with multiple sclerosis, enrolled in a pregnancy study. The rearrangement combines TRBV25-1 with TRBJ1-4; the D region possibly corresponds to TRBD1 (5 bases align). The specimen comprised CD8+ T cells from peripheral blood mononuclear cells, sampled after pregnancy. The CDR3 has the sequence CASSEGAFEKLFF. The DNA sequence is as follows: TGTGCCAGCAGTGAAGGGGCTTTTGAAAAACTGTTTTTT.